Following are 29 T cell receptor beta chains from one sample sequenced in a study of T cell responses to AZD1222 COVID-19 vaccine. Only in-frame clones appear in the TCRdb table, and some are missing; sequencing was by immunoSEQ multiplex PCR. The sample contains roughly 120,000 clones, more than 70% of which appear only once. The sequences come from peripheral blood, collected on day 0 of AZD1222 vaccination. Every receptor here comes from an adult in good health.

This rearrangement joins TRBV7-3 to TRBJ1-1; D perhaps matches TRBD1 (5 bases). Germline CDR1 is SGHTA and CDR2 is FQGTGA. V was trimmed by 5 bases and J by 6 bases, leaving 19 bases between them. The CDR3 is 15 amino acids. This chain's CDR3 is CASSPSLDRFAEAFF. As DNA, the CDR3 is TGTGCCAGCAGCCCTTCGCTCGACAGATTCGCTGAAGCTTTCTTT.

The genes are TRBV7-2 and TRBJ1-5; D gene ambiguous. CDR3 size: 13 residues. Trimming took off 1 base at V and 4 bases at J, with 5 bases between the two ends. Germline V gene data show CDR1 as SGHTA and CDR2 as FQGNSA. The CDR3 bases are TGTGCCAGCAGCTTAGACGAGAATCAGCCCCAGCATTTT. This codes for CASSLDENQPQHF. The full variable domain, with the rest looked up from reference TRBV7-2 and TRBJ1-5, is GAGVSQSPSNKVTEKGKDVELRCDPISGHTALYWYRQSLGQGLEFLIYFQGNSAPDKSGLPSDRFSAERTGGSVSTLTIQRTQQEDSAVYLCASSLDENQPQHFGDGTRLSIL.

This chain joins TRBV28 and TRBJ2-7; possible D gene TRBD2, 5 bases. Between the trimmed V and J ends, which lost 6 bases and 3 bases, there was a span of 18 bases. Per the germline V gene, CDR1 is MDHEN and CDR2 is SYDVKM. There are 15 residues in the CDR3. CDR3 in amino acids: CASRSDGVSFYEQYF. CDR3 DNA sequence: TGTGCCAGCAGAAGCGACGGGGTATCCTTCTACGAGCAGTACTTC.

The rearrangement joins TRBV10-3 to TRBJ1-2; D is perhaps TRBD1 (5 bases). The CDR3 length is 14 residues. V lost 9 bases to trimming and J lost 7 bases, with 21 bases between them. The germline V gene has CDR1 ENHRY and CDR2 SYGVKD. CDR3 residues: CAIQGNLEHRGYTF. The CDR3 DNA is TGTGCCATTCAGGGCAACCTGGAACATCGTGGCTACACCTTC.

The V and J genes are TRBV9 and TRBJ2-7, with D possibly TRBD2 on 6 matching bases. V lost 2 bases and J 5 bases, leaving 11 bases between the germline ends. The CDR3 is 13 amino acids. The V gene's germline CDR1 is SGDLS and CDR2 YYNGEE. CDR3 in DNA: TGTGCCAGCAGCGTGACGGGACTGGACGAGCAGTACTTC. Translation: CASSVTGLDEQYF.

This chain joins TRBV7-2 and TRBJ1-6; possible D gene TRBD1, 6 bases. The CDR3 loop spans 15 amino acids. The V end was cut by 5 bases, the J end by 6 bases, with 14 bases between. The germline V gene has CDR1 SGHTA and CDR2 FQGNSA. The CDR3 DNA reads as TGTGCCAGCAGCCCAGAGGGACAAATTAATTCACCCCTCCACTTT. It specifies CASSPEGQINSPLHF.

A single count supports this clone. The CDR3 sequence: CAISESKGYGYTF. The CDR3 DNA sequence: TGTGCCATCAGTGAGTCAAAGGGCTATGGCTACACCTTC. The rearrangement links TRBV10-3 to TRBJ1-2; D is unresolved. V was pared by 0 bases and J by 4 bases, with 6 bases between. Germline V CDR1 and CDR2: ENHRY, SYGVKD. The CDR3 spans 13 residues.

The chain uses TRBV7-2 and TRBJ1-5; tentatively, D is TRBD1 (5 bases). CDR1 and CDR2 (germline): SGHTA, FQGNSA. This CDR3 is 15 amino acids long. Trimming removed 5 bases from V and 0 bases from J, with 11 bases in between. This CDR3 is CASSARVYSNQPQHF. In nucleotides, the CDR3 is TGTGCCAGCAGCGCCAGGGTTTATAGCAATCAGCCCCAGCATTTT.

The rearrangement uses TRBV19 and TRBJ2-4; D might be TRBD2 (6 bases). CDR1 and CDR2 from the germline V gene are LNHDA and SQIVND (reference sequence). The CDR3 is 14 amino acids. Trimming pared 5 bases from V and 9 bases from J, leaving 17 bases between. CDR3 nucleotides: TGTGCCAGTAGTCCGGGAGAAAGACGTGTCATTCAGTACTTC. This sequence encodes CASSPGERRVIQYF.

The chain couples TRBV18 to TRBJ2-1; 12 bases align to TRBD2. Looked up from germline, CDR1 is KGHSH and CDR2 is LQKENI. The V gene end was trimmed by 4 bases and the J gene end by 6 bases; junction bases not matched to a gene: 4. This CDR3 has 15 residues. Here the CDR3 DNA reads TGTGCCAGCTCACTCCGACTAGCGGGAGTCAATGAGCAGTTCTTC. Translated: CASSLRLAGVNEQFF. The whole variable domain, filled in from reference TRBV18 and TRBJ2-1, reads NAGVMQNPRHLVRRRGQEARLRCSPMKGHSHVYWYRQLPEEGLKFMVYLQKENIIDESGMPKERFSAEFPKEGPSILRIQQVVRGDSAAYFCASSLRLAGVNEQFFGPGTRLTVL.

This rearrangement joins TRBV2 to TRBJ1-6, with D uncertain. The CDR3 is 14 amino acids. Deletions cut 5 bases from V and 7 bases from J, with 12 bases between. Germline lookup yields CDR1 SNHLY and CDR2 FYNNEI. CDR3 region: CASSWEGRNSPLHF. CDR3 coding DNA: TGTGCCAGCAGTTGGGAAGGGCGCAATTCACCCCTCCACTTT.

The genes are TRBV4-2 and TRBJ1-3; D gene unclear. The CDR3 extends over 15 amino acids. Germline V lookup: CDR1 LGHNA, CDR2 YNFKEQ. V dropped 2 bases and J dropped 0 bases, with 8 bases sitting between them. The CDR3 sequence: CASSQPIASGNTIYF. The CDR3 DNA follows: TGTGCCAGCAGCCAACCGATAGCCTCTGGAAACACCATATATTTT.

The chain recombines TRBV10-3 with TRBJ2-3; D not resolved. Per the germline V gene, CDR1 is ENHRY and CDR2 is SYGVKD. This CDR3 contains 20 residues. The V end lost 0 bases, the J end lost 2 bases, and 24 bases lay between the germline ends. CDR3 DNA sequence: TGTGCCATCAGTGAGTCTGGGTTTTGGGGAACCTTTCTCGACACAGATACGCAGTATTTT. It codes for CAISESGFWGTFLDTDTQYF.

The CDR3 protein is CAWSPEFYSNQPQHF. In DNA, the CDR3 is TGTGCCTGGAGTCCGGAGTTCTATAGCAATCAGCCCCAGCATTTT. The V gene is TRBV30, the J gene TRBJ1-5; D remains ambiguous. V was clipped by 2 bases and J by 0 bases, with 11 bases between them. Germline CDR1 reads GTSNPN; CDR2 reads SVGIG (reference sequence). The CDR3 has 15 amino acids. Combining the CDR3 with reference TRBV30 and TRBJ1-5 gives the whole variable domain SQTIHQWPATLVQPVGSPLSLECTVEGTSNPNLYWYRQAAGRGLQLLFYSVGIGQISSEVPQNLSASRPQDRQFILSSKKLLLSDSGFYLCAWSPEFYSNQPQHFGDGTRLSIL.

The CDR3 DNA reads TGTGCCAGCAGCTTAGGGGCTGGGCCTAGAACCCACGAGCAGTACTTC. This sequence encodes CASSLGAGPRTHEQYF. The chain employs TRBV7-8 and TRBJ2-7; D is undetermined. Trimming took 1 base from V and 5 from J, leaving 18 bases between them. The germline CDR1 and CDR2 sequences are SGHVS and FQNEAQ. There are 16 residues in the CDR3. The whole variable domain, filled in from reference TRBV7-8 and TRBJ2-7, reads GAGVSQSPRYKVAKRGQDVALRCDPISGHVSLFWYQQALGQGPEFLTYFQNEAQLDKSGLPSDRFFAERPEGSVSTLKIQRTQQEDSAVYLCASSLGAGPRTHEQYFGPGTRLTVT.

The chain combines TRBV30 with TRBJ1-1, with D hard to call. Per the germline V gene, CDR1 is GTSNPN and CDR2 is SVGIG (reference sequence). V was shortened by 2 bases and J by 7 bases, with 8 bases between the two germline ends. CDR3 size: 11 residues. CDR3 residues: CAWSPQREAFF. In DNA, the CDR3 is TGTGCCTGGAGTCCGCAGCGTGAAGCTTTCTTT.

The chain links TRBV9 to TRBJ1-5, with a possible D match to TRBD1 (5 bases). This CDR3 contains 14 residues. Between the trimmed V and J ends, which lost 4 bases and 4 bases, there was a span of 12 bases. Germline V gives CDR1 SGDLS, CDR2 YYNGEE. The CDR3 nucleotides read TGTGCCAGCAGCAAGGGGAATAGGAATCAGCCCCAGCATTTT. Amino acids: CASSKGNRNQPQHF.

This chain joins TRBV29-1 and TRBJ2-1; D remains unclear. The germline V gene has CDR1 SQVTM and CDR2 ANQGSEA. Trimming removed 3 bases from V and 6 bases from J, with 9 bases in between. The CDR3 extends over 12 amino acids. CDR3 nucleotide sequence: TGCAGCGTTGAGGCCTCTAGCAATGAGCAGTTCTTC. Translation gives CSVEASSNEQFF.

V and J are TRBV7-9 and TRBJ1-2; maybe TRBD1 (5 bases). Per germline, CDR1 SEHNR and CDR2 FQNEAQ (reference sequence). The CDR3 is 14 amino acids. Trimming shortened V by 4 bases and J by 4 bases, and 13 bases separated the two germline ends. CDR3 in DNA: TGTGCCAGCAGCTACGCTGGGGGGGGCTATGGCTACACCTTC. It translates to CASSYAGGGYGYTF. Looking up the rest from reference TRBV7-9 and TRBJ1-2 gives the full variable domain: DTGVSQNPRHKITKRGQNVTFRCDPISEHNRLYWYRQTLGQGPEFLTYFQNEAQLEKSRLLSDRFSAERPKGSFSTLEIQRTEQGDSAMYLCASSYAGGGYGYTFGSGTRLTVV.

This chain connects TRBV27 to TRBJ1-5, with D possibly TRBD1 on 5 matching bases. CDR3 length equals 19 residues. V lost 2 bases to trimming and J lost 0 bases, with 20 bases between them. Per germline, CDR1 MNHEY and CDR2 SMNVEV (reference sequence). CDR3 in amino acids: CASSLQGWGDLYSNQPQHF. The CDR3 nucleotides are TGTGCCAGCAGTTTACAGGGTTGGGGGGACCTCTATAGCAATCAGCCCCAGCATTTT.

For the CDR3, the DNA is TGTGCCAGCAACATAGGGCCCACCGAAGCTTTCTTT. Protein product: CASNIGPTEAFF. The chain has TRBV2 and TRBJ1-1; D unresolved. Germline V gene sequence: CDR1 SNHLY, CDR2 FYNNEI. The germline V and J ends were trimmed by 7 bases and 8 bases, with 14 bases remaining between them. The CDR3 contains 12 residues.

The chain is built from TRBV18 and TRBJ2-6; no definite D call. Deletions cut 2 bases from V and 0 bases from J, with 20 bases between. Germline V CDR1 and CDR2: KGHSH, LQKENI. This CDR3 region has 20 residues. The CDR3 is CASSPEMVHSLSSGANVLTF. The CDR3 nucleotides are TGTGCCAGCTCACCAGAGATGGTGCACAGCTTAAGCTCTGGGGCCAACGTCCTGACTTTC.

This clone was counted only a few times. The chain couples TRBV5-4 to TRBJ1-1; no clear D gene. Trimming cost V 5 bases and J 0 bases, with 14 bases left between them. Germline CDR1 SGHNT, CDR2 YYREEE (reference sequence). CDR3 length: 15 residues. The CDR3 DNA sequence: TGTGCCAGCAGAGAGCAGGTTTCCGTGAACACTGAAGCTTTCTTT. Protein product: CASREQVSVNTEAFF.

This clone was seen only a few times. The chain links TRBV12-3 or TRBV12-4 to TRBJ1-2; D remains unclear. The CDR3 runs to 13 residues. Trimming pared 6 bases from V and 7 bases from J, leaving 15 bases between. The CDR3, as DNA: TGTGCCAGCAGAGAGTTCGTGACACCTGGCTACACCTTC. Its protein is CASREFVTPGYTF.

V usage is TRBV19 and J usage is TRBJ1-1, with D uncertain. Between the trimmed V and J ends, which lost 1 base and 7 bases, there was a span of 13 bases. There are 14 residues in the CDR3. Germline loops: CDR1 LNHDA, CDR2 SQIVND (reference sequence). The CDR3 reads CASSIGQLSGEAFF. DNA of the CDR3: TGTGCCAGTAGTATAGGTCAGCTTTCGGGTGAAGCTTTCTTT. Together with reference TRBV19 and TRBJ1-1, the CDR3 gives the full variable domain: DGGITQSPKYLFRKEGQNVTLSCEQNLNHDAMYWYRQDPGQGLRLIYYSQIVNDFQKGDIAEGYSVSREKKESFPLTVTSAQKNPTAFYLCASSIGQLSGEAFFGQGTRLTVV.

The CDR3: CASSSRLSDQPQHF. CDR3 DNA sequence: TGTGCCAGCAGTTCCCGACTCAGCGATCAGCCCCAGCATTTT. This chain joins TRBV6-5 and TRBJ1-5, with D unresolved. Germline V lookup: CDR1 MNHEY, CDR2 SVGAGI. Trimming took off 4 bases at V and 5 bases at J, with 12 bases between the two ends. The CDR3 loop spans 14 amino acids.

Comment on this clone: One end of the junction does not line up with germline, which may come from a read error. The chain links TRBV18 to TRBJ1-5, with a tentative D call TRBD1 (5 bases). Germline CDR1 reads KGHSH; CDR2 reads LQKENI. The length of the CDR3 is 12 residues. The CDR3 DNA is TGTGCCAGCTCACCAAGGGACGGTGGCTTGGATTTT. Its protein product is CASSPRDGGLDF.

This chain links TRBV6-5 with TRBJ1-5; unclear D gene. The CDR3 is made up of 12 amino acids. V was clipped by 7 bases and J by 2 bases, with 6 bases between them. CDR1 MNHEY and CDR2 SVGAGI come from the germline V gene. CDR3 nucleotide sequence: TGTGCCAGCACCCCCGGCAATCAGCCCCAGCATTTT. Its protein is CASTPGNQPQHF.

V is TRBV6-5 and J is TRBJ2-5, with a weak D call TRBD2 (6 bases). V gave up 5 bases and J gave up 5 bases, with 18 bases separating them. Per the germline V gene, CDR1 is MNHEY and CDR2 is SVGAGI. The CDR3 is 15 residues long. CDR3 in amino acids: CASSRRDPPGETQYF. The CDR3 DNA sequence: TGTGCCAGCAGTAGGCGGGACCCCCCGGGGGAGACCCAGTACTTC.